The clone carrying this TCR beta chain was recorded a few times. As yet, its antigen is unknown. Researchers prepared the TCRbeta library using unique molecular identifiers, the study reports. TCRdb re-called the PCR reads through MiXCR, storing one row per CDR3 protein. The sample comprises about 240,000 distinct CDR3 sequences, over 20% of which are singletons, and 2% to 3% rests with the top ten. These data come from a study of T-cell reconstitution after alpha-beta-depleted transplantation in children. General study findings and limits: Newly produced T cells mostly provided counts and TCRbeta diversity after one year, as hyperexpanded clones declined. The study traced high day-60 TCRbeta diversity in some patients to surviving recipient T cells and thymic progenitors. Where alpha-beta T cells came from about two months after transplant was reportedly several hundred expanded graft clones.

CDR1 and CDR2 from the germline V gene are SGHTA and FQGNSA. This CDR3 has 14 residues. Trimming cost V 5 bases and J 6 bases; bases outside gene matches: 8. This receptor was obtained from a girl aged 2 to 9 with Fanconi anemia, due to receive a stem cell transplant. The gene calls are TRBV7-2 and TRBJ2-3; 7 bases agree with TRBD2. The source material was PBMCs, sampled before TCRalphabeta/CD19-depleted stem cell transplant. The CDR3, as DNA: TGTGCCAGCAGCCCAAGGACCGGGGGGGATACGCAGTATTTT. It translates to CASSPRTGGDTQYF.